This section outlines one T cell receptor beta chain sequence together with its context. Its antigen remains unknown. CDR3 length: 16 amino acids. V was cut by 5 bases and J by 0 bases, with 11 bases left in between. Germline V lookup: CDR1 SEHNR, CDR2 FQNEAQ (reference sequence). This record comes from a study of Ad26.COV2.S vaccination and SARS-CoV-2 variants. General observations from the study: Ad26.COV2.S recipients had broader spike-specific TCRs (P = 0.0014).

Profiled with immunoSEQ multiplex PCR; TCRdb holds only in-frame clones, not every one. The sample lists around 100,000 clones; 60% to 85% were seen once. This chain links TRBV7-9 with TRBJ2-6; the D gene is possibly TRBD1 (5 bases). Specimen: peripheral blood, collected after recovery from COVID-19. The TCR sequence derives from a human donor who had recovered from COVID-19. The CDR3 loop reads CASSIQGFSGANVLTF. CDR3 nucleotides: TGTGCCAGCAGCATCCAGGGTTTCTCTGGGGCCAACGTCCTGACTTTC.